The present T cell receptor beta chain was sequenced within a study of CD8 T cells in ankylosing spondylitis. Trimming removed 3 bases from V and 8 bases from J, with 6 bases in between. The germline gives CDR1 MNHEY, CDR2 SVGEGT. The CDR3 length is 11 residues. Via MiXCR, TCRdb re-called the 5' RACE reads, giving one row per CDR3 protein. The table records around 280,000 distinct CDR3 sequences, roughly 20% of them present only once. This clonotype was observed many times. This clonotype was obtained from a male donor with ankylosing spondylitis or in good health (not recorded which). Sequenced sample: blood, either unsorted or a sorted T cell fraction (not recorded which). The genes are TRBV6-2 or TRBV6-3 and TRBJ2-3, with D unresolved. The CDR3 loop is CASSYGGTQYF. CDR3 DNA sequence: TGTGCCAGCAGTTATGGTGGTACGCAGTATTTT.